This T cell receptor beta chain was found in a study of regulatory T cells in long-lasting Graves disease. To note about this clonotype: Its target is not known.

Indicated time point: persistent/refractory GD, antithyroid drugs over 5 years with positive TRAb. PBMCs were the source of the RNA used for TCR sequencing. All patients originated from an endocrinology department located in Xi'an, China. Study-level points and caveats: There were preferences for TRBV28, TRBJ1-2 and TRBJ2-5 in persistent disease. Sampling was limited to peripheral blood rather than thyroid tissue.

Arm-PCR of CDR3 regions with iRepertoire HTBI primers generated TCR beta libraries. Each CDR3 protein is one row after TCRdb ran MiXCR on the multiplex PCR reads. The repertoire holds around 450,000 distinct CDR3 sequences, with 20% to 25% as singletons. Deletions cut 0 bases from V and 1 base from J, with 6 bases between. The CDR3 is 14 residues long. From germline, CDR1 is LNHNV and CDR2 YYDKDF (reference sequence). This chain uses TRBV15 with TRBJ1-1, with D hard to call. This TCR derives from a female donor with Graves disease. The specimen was peripheral blood mononuclear cells (PBMCs), collected when the disease was refractory, from a patient treated with antithyroid drugs. In nucleotides, the CDR3 is TGTGCCACCAGCAGAGATTTACAGAACACTGAAGCTTTCTTT. It specifies CATSRDLQNTEAFF.